This TCR beta chain was recovered during a study of sequential checkpoint blockade in melanoma. Background on the study: Arm A got nivolumab then ipilimumab; arm B the reverse, 1:1.

V lost 6 bases, J lost 0 bases, and 8 bases lay in between. The CDR3 length is 13 residues. Germline V lookup: CDR1 LNHNV, CDR2 YYDKDF (reference sequence). Assay used: immunoSEQ multiplex PCR; TCRdb lists only in-frame clones, some missing. This sample carries some 26,000 clones, roughly 80% of them seen once, and the ten largest clones take 22%. This clone was recorded a few times. The treatment was: randomized to nivolumab then ipilimumab (arm A) or the reverse (arm B). V usage is TRBV15 and J usage is TRBJ1-1; D perhaps matches TRBD1 (6 bases). The sequenced sample was CD8+ T cells sorted from blood (inferred from file names), obtained from a patient given nivolumab and ipilimumab in sequence. The receptor was derived from a human donor with melanoma. The CDR3 coding sequence is TGTGCCACCAGAGGGGGGGTGAACACTGAAGCTTTCTTT. It specifies CATRGGVNTEAFF.